This T cell receptor beta chain is drawn from a study of CD8 T cells in ankylosing spondylitis (dated by TCRdb to about 2017). For the study in its entirety: The study profiled T cell receptor beta repertoires in healthy donors and ankylosing spondylitis patients to find disease-linked TCR variants. The full study cohort was made up of roughly 25 ankylosing spondylitis patients and 108 healthy donors. Peripheral blood was sampled, and synovial fluid was also collected from ankylosing spondylitis patients.

For sequencing, an Illumina HiSeq 2500 was employed. Quantitative 5'-RACE with molecular barcodes was the method used to prepare the TCR beta libraries. The paper's data handling went like this. A new computational method, built on a probabilistic model of VDJ rearrangement, was used to identify disease-linked TCR variants. TCRdb redid the processing of the public reads, applying fastp at Q25 and MiXCR, and retained in-frame beta chains. Duplicate CDR3 protein sequences are folded into a single record with the most common DNA and genes. The V and J calls were determined by TCRdb, not by the authors. Across this sample there are approximately 100,000 distinct CDR3 sequences, with about 25% seen only once. Clones ranked in the top ten supply approximately 13% of the sample. Synovial fluid samples were paired with blood samples taken from the same ankylosing spondylitis patients. The CDR3, cysteine through phenylalanine, is 15 amino acids long. Solely the CDR3 DNA is kept, with 45 bases framed from the first base. The germline V gene encodes CDR1 SGHRS and CDR2 YFSETQ. Between the V and J ends, shortened by 7 bases and 0 bases respectively, the junction contains 13 bases.

As concerns this clonotype: There is no known antigen for this receptor. No base quality information exists; no much larger clone differs at one position.

Here is what the overall study found, with its caveats: A TCR beta motif made up of several highly homologous amino acid variants appeared to be characteristic of blood from ankylosing spondylitis patients. Significant enrichment of the disease-linked clones was reported in matched synovial fluid samples from ankylosing spondylitis patients. Some motif variants were previously reported in synovial fluid and blood of reactive arthritis patients, suggesting common disease-initiation mechanisms. In peripheral blood, the disease-linked clones were found at relatively low frequencies and had a CD8+ phenotype.

The rearranged chain carries TRBV5-1 and TRBJ2-2; the D gene cannot be named for sure. The clonotype originates from a male donor with ankylosing spondylitis. Sequencing was carried out using synovial fluid, either unsorted or a sorted T cell fraction (not recorded which). For the CDR3, the sequence is CASGLYVANTGELFF. DNA sequence: TGCGCCAGCGGCCTATATGTCGCGAACACCGGGGAGCTGTTTTTT. The CDR3 plus the reference TRBV5-1 and TRBJ2-2 genes for the other parts give the full variable domain: KAGVTQTPRYLIKTRGQQVTLSCSPISGHRSVSWYQQTPGQGLQFLFEYFSETQRNKGNFPGRFSGRQFSNSRSEMNVSTLELGDSALYLCASGLYVANTGELFFGEGSRLTVL.